One sample yielded the 26 T cell receptor beta chains listed below, sequenced in a study of a mutant IDH1 vaccine in newly diagnosed glioma (dated by TCRdb to about 2021). The library was produced with the immunoSEQ multiplex PCR assay. The table comes from immuneACCESS by way of TCRdb, which keeps in-frame sequences with V and J called. Part of the clones is missing from these tables; in studies checked, under half for an unresolved V gene and the rest for unknown reasons. The sample contains some 57,000 clones, roughly 80% of them found a single time. The ten largest make up approximately 4% of the sample. No antigen has been identified for these receptors. This specimen's time point label, interpreted: week 35, safety follow-up. Each vaccine dose, consisting of 300 ug of a 20-mer mutant IDH1 peptide in Montanide, was administered subcutaneously with topical imiquimod. The input for sequencing was PBMCs, taken from a glioma patient whose treatment included an IDH1 peptide vaccine. The receptor source for this set is a young woman with glioma.

This rearrangement joins TRBV6-5 to TRBJ1-2; possible D gene TRBD1, 5 bases. With 4 bases removed from V and 3 bases from J, the gap between germline ends came to 6 bases. The CDR3 loop spans 12 amino acids. Germline V lookup: CDR1 MNHEY, CDR2 SVGAGI. This CDR3 is CASSSTDYGYTF. The DNA of the CDR3 is TGTGCCAGCAGTTCGACAGACTATGGCTACACCTTC.

The rearrangement joins TRBV4-1 to TRBJ2-7; D is unresolved. Germline V CDR1 and CDR2: MGHRA, YSYEKL. The length of the CDR3 is 16 residues. Trimming pared 1 base from V and 0 bases from J, leaving 13 bases between. The CDR3 DNA follows: TGCGCCAGCAGCCAAGCGGCTGCCCGGAGCTCCTACGAGCAGTACTTC. This codes for CASSQAAARSSYEQYF.

CDR3 loop: CASSQEIASGGPYNEQFF. For the CDR3, the DNA is TGCGCCAGCAGCCAAGAGATAGCTAGCGGGGGCCCCTACAATGAGCAGTTCTTC. The chain has TRBV4-3 and TRBJ2-1; 10 nucleotides agree with TRBD2. V shed 0 bases, J shed 2 bases, and the junction held 7 bases outside the gene matches. The length of the CDR3 is 18 residues. Germline CDR1 and CDR2: LGHNA and YSLEER.

V usage is TRBV10-2 and J usage is TRBJ2-7; the D gene is possibly TRBD2 (5 bases). In germline, CDR1 is WSHSY, CDR2 SAAADI. The V end was cut by 6 bases, the J end by 0 bases, with 12 bases between. The CDR3 covers 14 residues. The CDR3 nucleotides read TGCGCCAGCAGAGGAGAACTAGTCTCCTACGAGCAGTACTTC. Encoded protein: CASRGELVSYEQYF.

The chain recombines TRBV5-4 with TRBJ2-2; TRBD2 is a possible D gene (5 bases). The CDR3 is 14 amino acids. Germline V lookup: CDR1 SGHNT, CDR2 YYREEE (reference sequence). Trimming shortened V by 3 bases and J by 5 bases, and 11 bases separated the two germline ends. The chain's CDR3 is CASSSTKPTGELFF. The DNA of the CDR3 is TGTGCCAGCAGCTCGACTAAACCGACCGGGGAGCTGTTTTTT.

The chain combines TRBV10-3 with TRBJ1-1; D unclear. Germline loops: CDR1 ENHRY, CDR2 SYGVKD. The V and J ends lost 6 bases and 0 bases respectively, with 11 bases between them. The CDR3 has 14 amino acids. The CDR3 bases are TGTGCCATCAGAGGCGGCAAAATGAACACTGAAGCTTTCTTT. This translates into CAIRGGKMNTEAFF.

The sample holds a few counts of this clone. This sequence joins TRBV29-1 and TRBJ1-1; tentatively, D is TRBD1 (6 bases). Germline V gene lookup returns CDR1 SQVTM and CDR2 ANQGSEA. V was clipped by 5 bases and J by 8 bases, with 15 bases between them. CDR3 size: 12 residues. For the CDR3, the DNA is TGCAGCGTTTACGGGGGCAACGAAGAAGCTTTCTTT. Its protein product is CSVYGGNEEAFF.

This sequence joins TRBV9 and TRBJ1-2; D not resolved. Deletions cut 0 bases from V and 2 bases from J, with 14 bases between. Germline V gene sequence: CDR1 SGDLS, CDR2 YYNGEE. This CDR3 comprises 16 residues. As DNA, the CDR3 is TGTGCCAGCAGCGTAGGTGAGGGCAGACTCAACTATGGCTACACCTTC. Translation: CASSVGEGRLNYGYTF.

The CDR3 protein is CASATFANTGELFF. DNA for the CDR3: TGTGCTAGTGCTACGTTCGCGAACACCGGGGAGCTGTTTTTT. V gene TRBV12-5 combines with J gene TRBJ2-2; D not resolved. Between the trimmed V and J ends, which lost 7 bases and 0 bases, there was a span of 9 bases. The CDR3 spans 14 residues. Germline lookup yields CDR1 LGHNT and CDR2 FRNRAP.

This clone was seen a few times. The chain joins TRBV5-5 to TRBJ2-1; no reliable D call. The germline V gene encodes CDR1 SGHKS and CDR2 YYEKEE (reference sequence). V was cut by 4 bases and J by 7 bases, with 12 bases left in between. The CDR3 covers 13 residues. DNA for the CDR3: TGTGCCAGCAGCCACCTCCCTCGGAATGAGCAGTTCTTC. This gives the protein CASSHLPRNEQFF.

The chain is built from TRBV5-1 and TRBJ2-3, with 8 bases that match TRBD2. CDR3 length: 16 amino acids. Trimming took 3 bases from V and 2 from J; bases not matched to a gene: 8. Germline V gene sequence: CDR1 SGHRS, CDR2 YFSETQ. The CDR3 is CASSSGAGGPTDTQYF. CDR3 nucleotides: TGCGCCAGCAGCTCGGGGGCGGGGGGACCCACAGATACGCAGTATTTT.

The genes are TRBV5-1 and TRBJ1-2; D is unresolved. Looked up from germline, CDR1 is SGHRS and CDR2 is YFSETQ. V lost 0 bases and J 4 bases, leaving 13 bases between the germline ends. The CDR3 runs 15 residues. In nucleotides, the CDR3 is TGCGCCAGCAGCTTGGGGCGGGGTGAAGGCTATGGCTACACCTTC. This codes for CASSLGRGEGYGYTF.

The chain employs TRBV27 and TRBJ2-1; maybe TRBD2 (6 bases). Looked up from germline, CDR1 is MNHEY and CDR2 is SMNVEV (reference sequence). The germline V and J ends were trimmed by 4 bases and 5 bases, with 21 bases remaining between them. CDR3 length: 17 amino acids. CDR3 loop: CASSSPLGRKSHNEQFF. CDR3 sequence (DNA): TGTGCCAGCAGTTCCCCACTAGGGAGGAAGTCTCACAATGAGCAGTTCTTC.

This chain connects TRBV5-1 to TRBJ2-3; 8 positions match TRBD2. CDR1 and CDR2 (germline): SGHRS, YFSETQ. After removal of 0 bases from V and 3 bases from J, the junction contained 6 bases not matched to a gene. This CDR3 has 16 residues. CDR3 protein: CASSLVGGGLTDTQYF. Here the CDR3 DNA reads TGCGCCAGCAGCTTGGTCGGCGGGGGGCTGACAGATACGCAGTATTTT.

This clone was detected once. The V and J genes are TRBV30 and TRBJ2-7; tentatively, D is TRBD2 (6 bases). The CDR3 sequence is 13 residues long. The V gene's germline CDR1 is GTSNPN and CDR2 SVGIG (reference sequence). The germline V and J ends were trimmed by 0 bases and 6 bases, with 12 bases remaining between them. CDR3 in DNA: TGTGCCTGGAGTGTACAGCCCGGGGGCGAGCAGTACTTC. As protein: CAWSVQPGGEQYF. The full variable domain, completed using reference TRBV30 and TRBJ2-7, is SQTIHQWPATLVQPVGSPLSLECTVEGTSNPNLYWYRQAAGRGLQLLFYSVGIGQISSEVPQNLSASRPQDRQFILSSKKLLLSDSGFYLCAWSVQPGGEQYFGPGTRLTVT.

CDR3 sequence (DNA): TGCAGCGTTTCGACAGGGCCCATATCACCCCTCCACTTT. As protein: CSVSTGPISPLHF. This sequence joins TRBV29-1 and TRBJ1-6; the match to TRBD1 covers 7 bases. The CDR3 is 13 residues long. Trimming at V came to 5 bases and at J to 10 bases, leaving 8 bases not matched to a gene. Looked up from germline, CDR1 is SQVTM and CDR2 is ANQGSEA.

The chain has TRBV7-2 and TRBJ2-3; 9 nucleotides match TRBD2. CDR3 length: 14 amino acids. Looked up from germline, CDR1 is SGHTA and CDR2 is FQGNSA. J was trimmed by 5 bases and V by 5 bases; bases with no gene match: 5. The CDR3 DNA sequence: TGTGCCAGCAGCCCGGGACTAGCTGAAGATACGCAGTATTTT. Residues: CASSPGLAEDTQYF.

The CDR3 is CASSITGRETQYF. In DNA, the CDR3 is TGTGCCAGTAGTATAACAGGGAGGGAGACCCAGTACTTC. V and J are TRBV19 and TRBJ2-5; D tentatively reads TRBD1 or TRBD2 (6 bases each). CDR1 and CDR2 (germline): LNHDA, SQIVND (reference sequence). V lost 2 bases and J 5 bases, leaving 9 bases between the germline ends. This CDR3 has 13 amino acids.

This clone was seen only a few times. This rearrangement joins TRBV5-1 to TRBJ1-4, with D uncertain. The CDR3 totals 14 residues. Germline V gene lookup returns CDR1 SGHRS and CDR2 YFSETQ. V was cut by 4 bases and J by 8 bases, with 15 bases left in between. The chain's CDR3 is CASSHPGAFEKLFF. Here the CDR3 DNA reads TGCGCCAGCAGCCATCCGGGAGCATTCGAAAAACTGTTTTTT. The variable domain in full, with the rest retrieved from reference TRBV5-1 and TRBJ1-4, is KAGVTQTPRYLIKTRGQQVTLSCSPISGHRSVSWYQQTPGQGLQFLFEYFSETQRNKGNFPGRFSGRQFSNSRSEMNVSTLELGDSALYLCASSHPGAFEKLFFGSGTQLSVL.

V is TRBV7-3 and J is TRBJ2-6; no reliable D call. The germline gives CDR1 SGHTA, CDR2 FQGTGA. V was trimmed by 4 bases and J by 2 bases, leaving 0 bases between them. The CDR3 length is 12 residues. The CDR3 sequence is CASSSGANVLTF. In nucleotides, the CDR3 is TGTGCCAGCAGCTCTGGGGCCAACGTCCTGACTTTC. The full variable domain, in which reference TRBV7-3 and TRBJ2-6 provide the parts outside the CDR3, is GAGVSQTPSNKVTEKGKYVELRCDPISGHTALYWYRQSLGQGPEFLIYFQGTGAADDSGLPNDRFFAVRPEGSVSTLKIQRTERGDSAVYLCASSSGANVLTFGAGSRLTVL.

The rearrangement links TRBV5-4 to TRBJ1-4; TRBD1 is a possible D gene (5 bases). The CDR3 extends over 16 amino acids. Germline V gene data show CDR1 as SGHNT and CDR2 as YYREEE (reference sequence). V was shortened by 4 bases and J by 7 bases, with 20 bases between the two germline ends. The CDR3 is CASSLRDLGGSEKLFF. The CDR3 region has the DNA TGTGCCAGCAGCCTCCGGGATCTGGGGGGGAGTGAAAAACTGTTTTTT.

The V gene is TRBV5-6, the J gene TRBJ2-1, with 8 bases aligning to TRBD2. V dropped 1 base and J dropped 4; count of bases not matched to a gene: 10. Per germline, CDR1 SGHDT and CDR2 YYEEEE. There are 17 residues in the CDR3. CDR3 loop: CASSLRGGWVSYNEQFF. CDR3 nucleotide sequence: TGTGCCAGCAGCTTGCGGGGGGGGTGGGTTAGTTACAATGAGCAGTTCTTC. Full variable domain (rest looked up from reference TRBV5-6 and TRBJ2-1): DAGVTQSPTHLIKTRGQQVTLRCSPKSGHDTVSWYQQALGQGPQFIFQYYEEEERQRGNFPDRFSGHQFPNYSSELNVNALLLGDSALYLCASSLRGGWVSYNEQFFGPGTRLTVL.

The J gene is TRBJ2-7, the V gene TRBV30; 10 bases fit TRBD1. V shed 0 bases and J 5 bases; nucleotides not matched to a gene: 10. Germline CDR1 GTSNPN, CDR2 SVGIG (reference sequence). The CDR3 has 16 residues. The CDR3 sequence: CAWSVRLGTGAHEQYF. DNA for the CDR3: TGTGCCTGGAGTGTCCGCCTAGGGACAGGGGCACACGAGCAGTACTTC.

This chain uses TRBV6-1 with TRBJ2-3; 16 positions match TRBD2. The germline V gene encodes CDR1 MNHNS and CDR2 SASEGT. With 4 bases clipped from V and 3 bases from J, the junction kept 10 bases outside the gene matches. The CDR3 extends over 19 amino acids. The CDR3, as DNA: TGTGCCAGCAGTGCCCCCGGGACTAGCGGGGGGGCGGTGACAGATACGCAGTATTTT. This gives the protein CASSAPGTSGGAVTDTQYF.

The J gene is TRBJ2-7, the V gene TRBV4-1; D might be TRBD1 or TRBD2, each matching 7 bases. Per germline, CDR1 MGHRA and CDR2 YSYEKL. Trimming took 7 bases from V and 2 from J, leaving 24 bases between them. This CDR3 is 17 amino acids long. The CDR3 region has the DNA TGCGCCAGCAAACGGGAACAGGGAGGGGGCCCCACCTACGAGCAGTACTTC. Its translation is CASKREQGGGPTYEQYF.

The chain combines TRBV7-9 with TRBJ2-7; TRBD2 is a possible D gene (5 bases). Trimming took off 5 bases at V and 3 bases at J, with 11 bases between the two ends. Germline V gene sequence: CDR1 SEHNR, CDR2 FQNEAQ (reference sequence). CDR3 size: 13 residues. CDR3 DNA sequence: TGTGCCAGCAGCGCTGAAGGGAGCTACGAGCAGTACTTC. Protein product: CASSAEGSYEQYF.